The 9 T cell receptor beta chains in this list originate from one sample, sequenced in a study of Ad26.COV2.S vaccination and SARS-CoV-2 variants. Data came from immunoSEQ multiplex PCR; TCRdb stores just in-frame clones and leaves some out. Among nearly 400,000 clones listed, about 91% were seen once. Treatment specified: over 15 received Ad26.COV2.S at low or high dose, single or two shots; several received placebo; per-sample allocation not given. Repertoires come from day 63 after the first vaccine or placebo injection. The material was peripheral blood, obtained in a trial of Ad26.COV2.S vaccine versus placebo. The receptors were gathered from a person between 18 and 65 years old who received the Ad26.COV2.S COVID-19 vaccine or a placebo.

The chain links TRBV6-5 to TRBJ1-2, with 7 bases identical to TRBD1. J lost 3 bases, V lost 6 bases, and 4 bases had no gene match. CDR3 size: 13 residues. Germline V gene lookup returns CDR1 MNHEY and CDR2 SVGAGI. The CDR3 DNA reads TGTGCCAGCAGAAAAACAGGGGACTATGGCTACACCTTC. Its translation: CASRKTGDYGYTF.

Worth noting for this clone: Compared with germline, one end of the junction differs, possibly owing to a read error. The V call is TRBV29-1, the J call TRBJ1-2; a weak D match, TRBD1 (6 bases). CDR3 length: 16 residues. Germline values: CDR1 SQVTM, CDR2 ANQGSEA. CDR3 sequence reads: CSVSTTIGGNYGYTPF. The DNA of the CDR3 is TGCAGCGTTTCTACTACAATAGGGGGAAACTATGGCTACACACCATTC.

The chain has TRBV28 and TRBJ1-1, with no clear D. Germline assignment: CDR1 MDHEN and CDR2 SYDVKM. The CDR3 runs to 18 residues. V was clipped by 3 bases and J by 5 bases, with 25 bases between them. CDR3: CASSLSTHMAGRGTEAFF. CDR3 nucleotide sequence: TGTGCCAGCAGTTTGAGTACGCATATGGCGGGGAGAGGAACTGAAGCTTTCTTT.

CDR3 coding DNA: TGTGCCAGCAGTCAGGGGAACACTGAAGCTTTCTTT. As protein: CASSQGNTEAFF. This chain uses TRBV5-6 with TRBJ1-1; possibly TRBD1 for D (5 bases). V was clipped by 5 bases and J by 1 base, with 6 bases between them. This CDR3 is 12 amino acids long. Germline CDR1 SGHDT, CDR2 YYEEEE.

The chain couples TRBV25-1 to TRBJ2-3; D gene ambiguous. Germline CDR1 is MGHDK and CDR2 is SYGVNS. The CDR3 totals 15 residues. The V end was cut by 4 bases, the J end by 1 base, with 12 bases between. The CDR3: CASSVMGRGTDTQYF. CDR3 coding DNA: TGTGCCAGCAGTGTTATGGGAAGGGGCACAGATACGCAGTATTTT.

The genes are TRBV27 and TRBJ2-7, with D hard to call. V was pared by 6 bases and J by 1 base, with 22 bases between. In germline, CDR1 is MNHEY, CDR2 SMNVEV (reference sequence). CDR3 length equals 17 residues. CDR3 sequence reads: CASRPRAPRLNSYEQYF. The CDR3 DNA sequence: TGTGCCAGCAGACCCCGGGCACCCAGGCTAAATTCCTACGAGCAGTACTTC.

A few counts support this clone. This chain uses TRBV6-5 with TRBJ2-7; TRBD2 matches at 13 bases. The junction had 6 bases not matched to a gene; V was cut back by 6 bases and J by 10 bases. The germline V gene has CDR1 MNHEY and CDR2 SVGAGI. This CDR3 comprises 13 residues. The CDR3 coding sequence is TGTGCCAGCAGGACCGGGACTAGCGGGAAACAGTACTTC. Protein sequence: CASRTGTSGKQYF.

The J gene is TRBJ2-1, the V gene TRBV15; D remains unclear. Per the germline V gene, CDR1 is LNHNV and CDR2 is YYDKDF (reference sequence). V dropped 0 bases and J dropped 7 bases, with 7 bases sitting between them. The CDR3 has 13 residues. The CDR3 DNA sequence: TGTGCCACCAGCAGAGATCCATCAAATGAGCAGTTCTTC. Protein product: CATSRDPSNEQFF.

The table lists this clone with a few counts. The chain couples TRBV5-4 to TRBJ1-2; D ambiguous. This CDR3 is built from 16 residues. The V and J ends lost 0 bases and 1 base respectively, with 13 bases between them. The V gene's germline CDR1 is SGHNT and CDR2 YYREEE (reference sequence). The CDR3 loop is CASSLELSQSNYGYTF. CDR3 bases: TGTGCCAGCAGCTTGGAATTAAGTCAGAGTAACTATGGCTACACCTTC.